One T cell receptor beta chain is described in this entry. Adults between about 18 and 95 years of age took part from more than 20 US areas. Measured with immunoSEQ multiplex PCR; TCRdb has only the in-frame clones, and not every one. Among about 310,000 clones listed, approximately 86% were seen once. The entry originates in a study of blood T cell repertoires in COVID-19. Sequencing used PBMCs or T cells enriched from blood (not recorded which). This clonotype was sampled from a woman between 18 and 29 years old who had recovered from COVID-19.

CDR3 loop: CASSPTGLVRNSPLHF. CDR3 nucleotide sequence: TGCGCCAGCAGCCCTACAGGGCTAGTGCGCAATTCACCCCTCCACTTT. This chain uses TRBV4-1 with TRBJ1-6, with D perhaps TRBD1 (6 bases). The V end was cut by 4 bases, the J end by 7 bases, with 17 bases between. The CDR3 is 16 residues long. Germline V gene data show CDR1 as MGHRA and CDR2 as YSYEKL.